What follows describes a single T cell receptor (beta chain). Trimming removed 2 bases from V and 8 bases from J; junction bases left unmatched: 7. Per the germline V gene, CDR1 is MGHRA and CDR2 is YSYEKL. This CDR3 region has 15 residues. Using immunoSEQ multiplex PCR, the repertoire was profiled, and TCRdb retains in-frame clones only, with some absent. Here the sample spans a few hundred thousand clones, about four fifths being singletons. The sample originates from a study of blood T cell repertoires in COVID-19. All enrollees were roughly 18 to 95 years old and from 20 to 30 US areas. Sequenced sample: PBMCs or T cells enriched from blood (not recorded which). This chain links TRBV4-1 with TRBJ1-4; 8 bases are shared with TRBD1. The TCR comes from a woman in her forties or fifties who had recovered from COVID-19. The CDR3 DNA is TGCGCCAGCAGCCAACACAGGGGGTCAGACGAAAAACTGTTTTTT. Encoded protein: CASSQHRGSDEKLFF.